There are many counts of the clone carrying this T cell receptor beta chain. This sample was included in a study of shared clonotypes between healthy human individuals. Method: immunoSEQ multiplex PCR; TCRdb's copy keeps in-frame clones and lacks some. The top ten hold about 0.52% of the sample, which has more than 1 million clones, about four fifths seen once. Specimen: memory CD4+ T cells from PBMCs. Specified subset: CD45RA-negative fraction. The sequence was obtained from a man in his late teens or twenties in good health. Some clones in this sample may be carry-over from other donors' samples.

The chain's CDR3 is CASSIRWGEDNEQFF. CDR3 DNA: TGTGCCAGCAGTATTAGGTGGGGGGAGGACAATGAGCAGTTCTTC. This chain uses TRBV7-8 with TRBJ2-1; D is possibly TRBD2 (6 bases). CDR3 length: 15 amino acids. Germline V gene data show CDR1 as SGHVS and CDR2 as FQNEAQ. The V and J ends lost 6 bases and 5 bases respectively, with 17 bases between them.